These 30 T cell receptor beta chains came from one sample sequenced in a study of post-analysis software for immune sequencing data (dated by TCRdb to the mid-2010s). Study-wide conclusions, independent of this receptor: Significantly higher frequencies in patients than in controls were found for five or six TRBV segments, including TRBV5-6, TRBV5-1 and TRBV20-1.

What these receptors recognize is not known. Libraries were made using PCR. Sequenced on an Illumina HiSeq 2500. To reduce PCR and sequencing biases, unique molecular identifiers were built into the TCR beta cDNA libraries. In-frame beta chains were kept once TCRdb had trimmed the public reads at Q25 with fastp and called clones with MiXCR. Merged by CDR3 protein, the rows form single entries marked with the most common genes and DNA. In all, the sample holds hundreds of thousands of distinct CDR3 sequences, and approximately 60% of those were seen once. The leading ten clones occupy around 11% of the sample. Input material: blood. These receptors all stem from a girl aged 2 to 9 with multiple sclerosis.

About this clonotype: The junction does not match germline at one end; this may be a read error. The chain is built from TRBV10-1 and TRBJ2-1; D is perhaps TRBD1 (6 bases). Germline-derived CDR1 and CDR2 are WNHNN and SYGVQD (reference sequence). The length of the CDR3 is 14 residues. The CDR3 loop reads CASSETGNENEQLF. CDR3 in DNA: TGCGCCAGCAGTGAGACAGGGAATGAAAATGAGCAGCTCTTC.

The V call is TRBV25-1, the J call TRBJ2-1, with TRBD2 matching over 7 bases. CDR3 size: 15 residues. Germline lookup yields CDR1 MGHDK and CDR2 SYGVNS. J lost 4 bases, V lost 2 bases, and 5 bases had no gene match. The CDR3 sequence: CASSESASGYNEQFF. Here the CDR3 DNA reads TGTGCCAGCAGTGAAAGCGCTAGCGGATACAATGAGCAGTTCTTC.

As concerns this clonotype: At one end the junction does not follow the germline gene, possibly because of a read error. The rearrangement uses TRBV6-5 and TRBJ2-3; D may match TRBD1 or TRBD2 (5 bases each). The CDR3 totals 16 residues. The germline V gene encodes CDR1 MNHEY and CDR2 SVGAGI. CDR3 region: CVSSYGVRTQGDTQYF. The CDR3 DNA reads TGTGTCAGCAGTTACGGGGTCAGAACCCAGGGAGATACGCAGTATTTT.

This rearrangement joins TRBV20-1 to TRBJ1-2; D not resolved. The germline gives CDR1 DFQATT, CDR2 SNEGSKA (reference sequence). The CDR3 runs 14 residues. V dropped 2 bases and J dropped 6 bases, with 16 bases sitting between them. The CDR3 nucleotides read TGCAGTGCTAGACCGACCCGGGTTCAGGATGGCTACACCTTC. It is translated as CSARPTRVQDGYTF.

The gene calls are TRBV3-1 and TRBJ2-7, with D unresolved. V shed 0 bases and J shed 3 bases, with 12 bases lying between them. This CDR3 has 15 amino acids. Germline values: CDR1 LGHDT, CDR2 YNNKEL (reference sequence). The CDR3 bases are TGTGCCAGCAGCCAAGATCCAAGGGCCCTCTACGAGCAGTACTTC. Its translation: CASSQDPRALYEQYF.

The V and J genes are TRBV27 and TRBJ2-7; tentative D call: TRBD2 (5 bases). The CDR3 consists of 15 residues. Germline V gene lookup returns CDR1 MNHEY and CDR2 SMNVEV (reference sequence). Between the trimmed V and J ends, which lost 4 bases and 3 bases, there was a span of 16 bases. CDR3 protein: CASSSPAGSLYEQYF. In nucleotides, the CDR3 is TGTGCCAGCAGTTCCCCGGCGGGCTCTCTCTACGAGCAGTACTTC.

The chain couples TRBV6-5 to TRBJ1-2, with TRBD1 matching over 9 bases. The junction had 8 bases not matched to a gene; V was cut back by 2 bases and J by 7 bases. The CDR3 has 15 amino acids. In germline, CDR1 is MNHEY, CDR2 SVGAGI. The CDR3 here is CASSYDGGQGGGYTF. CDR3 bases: TGTGCCAGCAGTTACGATGGGGGACAGGGCGGTGGCTACACCTTC.

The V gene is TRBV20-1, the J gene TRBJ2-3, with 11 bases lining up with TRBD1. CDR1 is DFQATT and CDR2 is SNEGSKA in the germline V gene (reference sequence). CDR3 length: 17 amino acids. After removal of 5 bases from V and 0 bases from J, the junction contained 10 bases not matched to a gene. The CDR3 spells CSAQDRGPSPSTDTQYF. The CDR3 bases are TGCAGTGCTCAGGACAGGGGGCCCTCGCCTAGCACAGATACGCAGTATTTT.

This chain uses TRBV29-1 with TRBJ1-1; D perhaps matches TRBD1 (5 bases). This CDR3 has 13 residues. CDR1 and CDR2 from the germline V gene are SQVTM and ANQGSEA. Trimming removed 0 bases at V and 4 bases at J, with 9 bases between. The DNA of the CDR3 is TGCAGCGTTGAAGATCAGGGTGGCACTGAAGCTTTCTTT. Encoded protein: CSVEDQGGTEAFF.

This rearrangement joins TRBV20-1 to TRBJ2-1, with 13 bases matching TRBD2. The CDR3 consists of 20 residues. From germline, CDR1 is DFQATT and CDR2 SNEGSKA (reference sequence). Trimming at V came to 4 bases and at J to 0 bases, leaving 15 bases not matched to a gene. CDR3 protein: CSATHLGLAGALSSYNEQFF. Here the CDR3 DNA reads TGCAGTGCTACGCACCTCGGACTAGCGGGGGCCCTGAGCTCCTACAATGAGCAGTTCTTC.

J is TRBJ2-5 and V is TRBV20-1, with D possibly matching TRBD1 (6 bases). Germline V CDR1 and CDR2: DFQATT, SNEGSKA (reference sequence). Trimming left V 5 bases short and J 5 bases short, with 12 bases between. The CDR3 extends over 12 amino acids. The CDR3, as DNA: TGCAGTGCTGGCTACAGGGCGGAGACCCAGTACTTC. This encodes CSAGYRAETQYF.

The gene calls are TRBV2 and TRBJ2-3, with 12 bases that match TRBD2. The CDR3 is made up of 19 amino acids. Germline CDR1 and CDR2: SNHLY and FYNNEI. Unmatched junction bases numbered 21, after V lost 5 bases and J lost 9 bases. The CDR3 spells CASSNLLSSGRAAPATQYF. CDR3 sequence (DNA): TGTGCCAGCAGTAATCTTTTGTCTAGCGGGAGGGCCGCCCCTGCGACGCAGTATTTT.

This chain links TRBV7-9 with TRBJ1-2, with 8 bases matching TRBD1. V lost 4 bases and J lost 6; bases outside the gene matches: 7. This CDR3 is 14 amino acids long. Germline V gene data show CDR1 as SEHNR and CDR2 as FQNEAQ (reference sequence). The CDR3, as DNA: TGTGCCAGCAGCTCAGAAGACAGGGGTGATGGCTACACCTTC. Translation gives CASSSEDRGDGYTF.

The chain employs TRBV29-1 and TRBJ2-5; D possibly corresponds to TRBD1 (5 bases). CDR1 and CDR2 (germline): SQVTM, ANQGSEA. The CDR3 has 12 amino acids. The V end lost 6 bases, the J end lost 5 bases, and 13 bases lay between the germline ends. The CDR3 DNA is TGCAGCGTCTCGTACTCAGGGGAGACCCAGTACTTC. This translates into CSVSYSGETQYF. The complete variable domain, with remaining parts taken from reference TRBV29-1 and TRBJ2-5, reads SAVISQKPSRDICQRGTSLTIQCQVDSQVTMMFWYRQQPGQSLTLIATANQGSEATYESGFVIDKFPISRPNLTFSTLTVSNMSPEDSSIYLCSVSYSGETQYFGPGTRLLVL.

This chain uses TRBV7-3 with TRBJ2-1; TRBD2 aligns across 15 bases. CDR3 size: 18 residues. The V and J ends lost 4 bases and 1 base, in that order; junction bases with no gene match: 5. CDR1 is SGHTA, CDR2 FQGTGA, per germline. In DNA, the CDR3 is TGTGCCAGCAGCTCGTCCGGGACTAGCGGGGGGTCCTACAATGAGCAGTTCTTC. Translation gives CASSSSGTSGGSYNEQFF.

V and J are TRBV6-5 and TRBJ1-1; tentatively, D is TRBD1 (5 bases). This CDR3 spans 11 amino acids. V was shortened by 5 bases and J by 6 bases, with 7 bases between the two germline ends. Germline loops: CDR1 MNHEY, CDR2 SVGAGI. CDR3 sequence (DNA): TGTGCCAGCAGTACGGGACCTGAAGCTTTCTTT. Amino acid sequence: CASSTGPEAFF.

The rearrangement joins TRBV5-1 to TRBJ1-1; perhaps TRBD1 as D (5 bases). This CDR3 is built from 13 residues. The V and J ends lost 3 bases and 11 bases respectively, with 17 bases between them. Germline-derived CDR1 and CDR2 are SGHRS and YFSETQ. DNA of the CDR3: TGCGCCAGCAGCTGGCGGGGACCCGCCTGGGCTTTCTTT. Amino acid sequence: CASSWRGPAWAFF.

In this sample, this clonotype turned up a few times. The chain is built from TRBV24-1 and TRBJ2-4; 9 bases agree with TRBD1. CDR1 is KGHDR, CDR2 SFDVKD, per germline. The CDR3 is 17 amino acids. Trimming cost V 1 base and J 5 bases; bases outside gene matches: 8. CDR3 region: CATSDFLTGGCQNIQYF. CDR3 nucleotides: TGTGCCACCAGTGATTTCCTTACAGGGGGCTGCCAAAACATTCAGTACTTC.

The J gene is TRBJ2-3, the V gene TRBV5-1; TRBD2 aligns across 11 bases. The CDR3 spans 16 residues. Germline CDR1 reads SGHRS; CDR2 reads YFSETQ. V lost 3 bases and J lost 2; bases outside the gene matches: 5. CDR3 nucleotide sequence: TGCGCCAGCAGCTCTTCGGGACTAGCGGTCACAGATACGCAGTATTTT. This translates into CASSSSGLAVTDTQYF.

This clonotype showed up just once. The CDR3 loop is CSARDLQGSAGYTF. The CDR3 region has the DNA TGCAGTGCTAGAGATCTCCAGGGGTCCGCTGGCTACACCTTC. The chain carries TRBV20-1 and TRBJ1-2; weak D call: TRBD1 (6 bases). Germline CDR1 reads DFQATT; CDR2 reads SNEGSKA (reference sequence). Trimming removed 0 bases from V and 7 bases from J, with 15 bases in between. The CDR3 runs 14 residues.

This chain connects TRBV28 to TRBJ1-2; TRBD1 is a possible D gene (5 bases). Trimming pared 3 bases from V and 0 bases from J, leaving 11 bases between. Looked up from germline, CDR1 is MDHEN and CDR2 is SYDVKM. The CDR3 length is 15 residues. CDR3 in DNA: TGTGCCAGCAGTTTTGCGGGGGAGCCTAACTATGGCTACACCTTC. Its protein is CASSFAGEPNYGYTF.

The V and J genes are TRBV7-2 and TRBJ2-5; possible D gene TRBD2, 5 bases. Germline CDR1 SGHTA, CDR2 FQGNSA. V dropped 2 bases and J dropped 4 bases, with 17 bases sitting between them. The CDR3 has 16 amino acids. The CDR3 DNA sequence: TGTGCCAGCAGCTTACGGGGTAGAGTAATTCGAGAGACCCAGTACTTC. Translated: CASSLRGRVIRETQYF.

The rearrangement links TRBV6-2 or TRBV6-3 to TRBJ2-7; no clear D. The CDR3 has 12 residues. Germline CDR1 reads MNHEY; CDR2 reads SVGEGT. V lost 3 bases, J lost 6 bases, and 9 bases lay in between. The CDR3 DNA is TGTGCCAGCAGTTATGTGGGCTTCGAGCAGTACTTC. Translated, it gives CASSYVGFEQYF.

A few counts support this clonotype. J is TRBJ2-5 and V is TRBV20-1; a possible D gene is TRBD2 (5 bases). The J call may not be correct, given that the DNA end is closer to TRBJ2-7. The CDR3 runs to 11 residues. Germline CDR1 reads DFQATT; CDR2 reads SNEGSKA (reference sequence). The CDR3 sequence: CSALRTSEQYF. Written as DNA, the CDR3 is TGCAGTGCCCTTAGGACTTCCGAGCAGTACTTC.

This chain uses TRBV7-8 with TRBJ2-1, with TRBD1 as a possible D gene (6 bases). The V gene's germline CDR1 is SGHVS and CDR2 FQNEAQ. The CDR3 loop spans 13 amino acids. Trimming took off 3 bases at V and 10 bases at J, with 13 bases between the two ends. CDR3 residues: CASSFRVDREQFF. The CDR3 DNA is TGTGCCAGCAGCTTCAGGGTCGACAGGGAGCAGTTCTTC.

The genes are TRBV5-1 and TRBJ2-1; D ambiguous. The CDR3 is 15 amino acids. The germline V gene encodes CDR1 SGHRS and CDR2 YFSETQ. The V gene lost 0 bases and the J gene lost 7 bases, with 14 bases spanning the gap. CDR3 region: CASSLELRPANEQFF. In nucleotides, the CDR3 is TGCGCCAGCAGCTTGGAGTTGCGGCCGGCGAATGAGCAGTTCTTC.

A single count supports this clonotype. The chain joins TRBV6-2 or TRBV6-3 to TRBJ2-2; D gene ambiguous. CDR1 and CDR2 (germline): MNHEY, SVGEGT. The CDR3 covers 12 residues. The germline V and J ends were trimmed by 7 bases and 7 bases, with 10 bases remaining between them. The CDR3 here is CASNPNRGELFF. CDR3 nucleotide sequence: TGTGCCAGCAATCCCAACCGCGGGGAGCTGTTTTTT.

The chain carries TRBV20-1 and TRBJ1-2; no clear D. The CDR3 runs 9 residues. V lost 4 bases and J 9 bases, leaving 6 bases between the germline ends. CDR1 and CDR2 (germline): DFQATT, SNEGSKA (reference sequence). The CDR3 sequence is CSATPRYTF. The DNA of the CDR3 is TGCAGTGCTACCCCGCGCTACACCTTC.

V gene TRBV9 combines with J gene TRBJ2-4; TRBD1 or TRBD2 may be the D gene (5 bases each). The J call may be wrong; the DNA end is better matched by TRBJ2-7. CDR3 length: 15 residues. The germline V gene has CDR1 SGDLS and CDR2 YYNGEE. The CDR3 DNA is TGTGCCAGCAGCCCAAGAGGGGAGCTGATCTACGAGCAGTACTTC. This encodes CASSPRGELIYEQYF.

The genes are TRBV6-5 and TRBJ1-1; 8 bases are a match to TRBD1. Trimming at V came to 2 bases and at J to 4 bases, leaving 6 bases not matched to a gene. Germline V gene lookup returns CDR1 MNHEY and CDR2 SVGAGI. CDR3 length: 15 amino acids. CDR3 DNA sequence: TGTGCCAGCAGTTACGTGGGGACAGGAGGCACTGAAGCTTTCTTT. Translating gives CASSYVGTGGTEAFF.